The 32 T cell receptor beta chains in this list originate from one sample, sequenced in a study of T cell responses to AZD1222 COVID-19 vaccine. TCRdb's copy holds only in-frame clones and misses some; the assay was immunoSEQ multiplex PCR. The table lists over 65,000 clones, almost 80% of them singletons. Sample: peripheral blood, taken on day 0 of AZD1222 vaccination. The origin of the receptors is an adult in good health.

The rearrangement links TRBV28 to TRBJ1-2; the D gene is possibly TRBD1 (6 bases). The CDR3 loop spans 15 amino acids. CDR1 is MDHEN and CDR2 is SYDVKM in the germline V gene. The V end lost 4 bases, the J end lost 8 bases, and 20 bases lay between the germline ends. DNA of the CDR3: TGTGCCAGCAGTTCCCCGACAGGCGCCTCTATGGGCTACACCTTC. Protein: CASSSPTGASMGYTF.

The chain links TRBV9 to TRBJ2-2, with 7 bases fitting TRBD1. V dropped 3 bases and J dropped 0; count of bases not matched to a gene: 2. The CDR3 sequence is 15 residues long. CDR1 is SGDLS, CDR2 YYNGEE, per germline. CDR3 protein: CASSGQGANTGELFF. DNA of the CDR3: TGTGCCAGCAGCGGTCAGGGGGCGAACACCGGGGAGCTGTTTTTT.

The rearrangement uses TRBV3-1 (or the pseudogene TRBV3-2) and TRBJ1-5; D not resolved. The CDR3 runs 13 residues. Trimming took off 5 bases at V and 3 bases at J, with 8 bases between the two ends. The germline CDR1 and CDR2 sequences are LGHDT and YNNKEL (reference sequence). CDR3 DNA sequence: TGTGCCAGCAGCGATGCCCTCAATCAGCCCCAGCATTTT. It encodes CASSDALNQPQHF.

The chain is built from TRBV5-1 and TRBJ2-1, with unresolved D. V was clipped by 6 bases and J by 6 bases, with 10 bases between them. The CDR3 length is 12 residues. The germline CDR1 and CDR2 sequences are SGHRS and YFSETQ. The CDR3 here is CASKKEGNEQFF. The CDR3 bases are TGCGCCAGCAAGAAGGAAGGCAATGAGCAGTTCTTC.

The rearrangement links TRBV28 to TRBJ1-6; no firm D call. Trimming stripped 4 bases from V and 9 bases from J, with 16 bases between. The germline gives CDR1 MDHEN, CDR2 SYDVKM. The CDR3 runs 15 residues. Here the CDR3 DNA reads TGTGCCAGCAGTTATCAGCTGGGAACGGGTTCACCCCTCCACTTT. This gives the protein CASSYQLGTGSPLHF.

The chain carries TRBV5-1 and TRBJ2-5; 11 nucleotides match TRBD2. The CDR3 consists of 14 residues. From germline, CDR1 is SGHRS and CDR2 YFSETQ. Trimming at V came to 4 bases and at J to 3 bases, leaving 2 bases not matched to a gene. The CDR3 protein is CASSGGLAEETQYF. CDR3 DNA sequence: TGCGCCAGCAGCGGGGGACTAGCGGAAGAGACCCAGTACTTC.

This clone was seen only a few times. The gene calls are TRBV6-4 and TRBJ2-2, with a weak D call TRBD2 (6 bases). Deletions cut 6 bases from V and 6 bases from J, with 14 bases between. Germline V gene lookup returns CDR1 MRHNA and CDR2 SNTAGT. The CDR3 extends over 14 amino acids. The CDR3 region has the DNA TGTGCCAGCAGAATTCGGAGGGGCGCCGGGGAGCTGTTTTTT. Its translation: CASRIRRGAGELFF.

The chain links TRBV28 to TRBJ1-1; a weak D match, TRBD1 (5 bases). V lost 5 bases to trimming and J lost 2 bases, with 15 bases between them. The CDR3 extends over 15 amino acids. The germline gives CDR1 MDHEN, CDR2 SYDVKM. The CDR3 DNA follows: TGTGCCAGCAGTCCCCCCCGGGGGGTCAACACTGAAGCTTTCTTT. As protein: CASSPPRGVNTEAFF. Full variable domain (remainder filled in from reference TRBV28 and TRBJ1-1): DVKVTQSSRYLVKRTGEKVFLECVQDMDHENMFWYRQDPGLGLRLIYFSYDVKMKEKGDIPEGYSVSREKKERFSLILESASTNQTSMYLCASSPPRGVNTEAFFGQGTRLTVV.

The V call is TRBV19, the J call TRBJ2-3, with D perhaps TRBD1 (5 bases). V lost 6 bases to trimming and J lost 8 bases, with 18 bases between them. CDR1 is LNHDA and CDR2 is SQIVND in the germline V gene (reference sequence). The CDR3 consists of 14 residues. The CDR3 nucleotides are TGTGCCAGTAGGAGCTTAGACGGACACAGTACGCAGTATTTT. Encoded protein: CASRSLDGHSTQYF.

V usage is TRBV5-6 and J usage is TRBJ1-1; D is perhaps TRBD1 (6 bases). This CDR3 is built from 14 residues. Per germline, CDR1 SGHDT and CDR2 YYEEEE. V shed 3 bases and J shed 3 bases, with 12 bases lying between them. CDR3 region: CASSSRTDYTEAFF. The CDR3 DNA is TGTGCCAGCAGCTCAAGGACAGACTACACTGAAGCTTTCTTT.

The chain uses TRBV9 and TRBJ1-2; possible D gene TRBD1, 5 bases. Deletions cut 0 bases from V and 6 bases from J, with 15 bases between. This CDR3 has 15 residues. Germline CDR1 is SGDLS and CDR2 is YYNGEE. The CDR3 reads CASSVALGGHHGYTF. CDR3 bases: TGTGCCAGCAGCGTAGCCCTGGGAGGACACCATGGCTACACCTTC.

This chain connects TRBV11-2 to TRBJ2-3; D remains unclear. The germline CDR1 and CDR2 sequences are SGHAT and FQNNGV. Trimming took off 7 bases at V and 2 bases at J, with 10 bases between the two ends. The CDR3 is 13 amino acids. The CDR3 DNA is TGTGCCAGCACGAGCAGTTCCACAGATACGCAGTATTTT. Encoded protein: CASTSSSTDTQYF.

This CDR3 is CSASLREWGGSYGYTF. The CDR3 DNA reads TGCAGTGCTAGTCTAAGGGAGTGGGGGGGATCCTATGGCTACACCTTC. This chain joins TRBV20-1 and TRBJ1-2; possibly TRBD1 for D (5 bases). The CDR3 extends over 16 amino acids. V lost 3 bases and J lost 4, with 21 bases in between. Germline V gene lookup returns CDR1 DFQATT and CDR2 SNEGSKA (reference sequence).

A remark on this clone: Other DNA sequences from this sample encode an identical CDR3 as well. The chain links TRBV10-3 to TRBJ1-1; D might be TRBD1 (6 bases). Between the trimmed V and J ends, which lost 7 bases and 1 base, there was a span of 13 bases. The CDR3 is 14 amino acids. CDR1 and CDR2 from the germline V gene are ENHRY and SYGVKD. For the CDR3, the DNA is TGTGCCATCACGAGAGGGGGGGGGAACACTGAAGCTTTCTTT. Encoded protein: CAITRGGGNTEAFF.

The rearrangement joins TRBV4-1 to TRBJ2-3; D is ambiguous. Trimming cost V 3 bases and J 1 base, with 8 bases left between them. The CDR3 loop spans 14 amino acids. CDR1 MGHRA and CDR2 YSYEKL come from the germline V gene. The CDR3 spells CASSHALGTDTQYF. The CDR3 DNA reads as TGCGCCAGCAGCCACGCGCTAGGCACAGATACGCAGTATTTT.

CDR3 nucleotides: TGCGCCAGCAGCTTGGACCCGAACACTGAAGCTTTCTTT. It encodes CASSLDPNTEAFF. The chain has TRBV5-1 and TRBJ1-1; D not certain. Germline V gene sequence: CDR1 SGHRS, CDR2 YFSETQ. The CDR3 spans 13 residues. With 0 bases removed from V and 1 base from J, the gap between germline ends came to 4 bases.

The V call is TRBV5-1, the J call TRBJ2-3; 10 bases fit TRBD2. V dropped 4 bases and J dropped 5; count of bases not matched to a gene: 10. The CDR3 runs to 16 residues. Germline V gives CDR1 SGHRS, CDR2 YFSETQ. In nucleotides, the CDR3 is TGCGCCAGCAGCCCCCCTCTAGCGGGAGAGGTAGATACGCAGTATTTT. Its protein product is CASSPPLAGEVDTQYF.

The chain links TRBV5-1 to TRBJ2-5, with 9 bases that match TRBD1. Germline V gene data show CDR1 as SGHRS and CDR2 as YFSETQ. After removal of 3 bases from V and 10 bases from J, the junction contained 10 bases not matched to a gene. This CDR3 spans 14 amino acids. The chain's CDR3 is CASSSGTGLMIQYF. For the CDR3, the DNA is TGCGCCAGCAGCTCCGGGACAGGGCTCATGATCCAGTACTTC.

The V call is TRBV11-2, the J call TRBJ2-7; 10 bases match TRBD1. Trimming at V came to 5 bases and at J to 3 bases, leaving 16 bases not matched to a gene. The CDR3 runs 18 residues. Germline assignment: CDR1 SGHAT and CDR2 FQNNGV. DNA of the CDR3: TGTGCCAGCAGCCGTAAAGAAGCCGGGACAGGGGACAACTACGAGCAGTACTTC. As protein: CASSRKEAGTGDNYEQYF.

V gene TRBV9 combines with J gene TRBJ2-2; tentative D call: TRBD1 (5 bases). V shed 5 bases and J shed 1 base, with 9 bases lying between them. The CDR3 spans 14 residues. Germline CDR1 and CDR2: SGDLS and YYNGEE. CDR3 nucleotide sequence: TGTGCCAGCAGGGGCAGGGTGAACACCGGGGAGCTGTTTTTT. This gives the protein CASRGRVNTGELFF. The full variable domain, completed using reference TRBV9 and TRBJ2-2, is DSGVTQTPKHLITATGQRVTLRCSPRSGDLSVYWYQQSLDQGLQFLIQYYNGEERAKGNILERFSAQQFPDLHSELNLSSLELGDSALYFCASRGRVNTGELFFGEGSRLTVL.

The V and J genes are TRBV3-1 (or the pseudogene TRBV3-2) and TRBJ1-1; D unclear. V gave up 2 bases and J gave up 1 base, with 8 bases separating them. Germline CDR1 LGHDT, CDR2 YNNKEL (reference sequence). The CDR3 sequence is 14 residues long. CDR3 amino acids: CASSQYYSNTEAFF. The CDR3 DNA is TGTGCCAGCAGCCAATATTATTCGAACACTGAAGCTTTCTTT.

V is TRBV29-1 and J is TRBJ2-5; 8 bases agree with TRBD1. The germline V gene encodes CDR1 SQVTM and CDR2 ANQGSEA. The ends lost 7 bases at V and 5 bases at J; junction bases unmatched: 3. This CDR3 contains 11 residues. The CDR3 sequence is CSADRGETQYF. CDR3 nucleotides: TGCAGCGCTGACAGGGGCGAGACCCAGTACTTC.

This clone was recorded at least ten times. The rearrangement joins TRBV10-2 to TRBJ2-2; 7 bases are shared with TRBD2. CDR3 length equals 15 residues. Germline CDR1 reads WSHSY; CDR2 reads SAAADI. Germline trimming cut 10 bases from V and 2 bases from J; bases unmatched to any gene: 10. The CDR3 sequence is CATPEREVNTGELFF. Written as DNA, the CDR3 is TGCGCCACTCCTGAGCGGGAAGTTAACACCGGGGAGCTGTTTTTT.

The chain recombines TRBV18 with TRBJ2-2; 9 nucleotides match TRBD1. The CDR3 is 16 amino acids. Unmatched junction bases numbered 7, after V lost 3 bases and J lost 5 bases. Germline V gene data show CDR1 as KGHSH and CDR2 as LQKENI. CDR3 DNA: TGTGCCAGCTCACCCCCGGGACAGGGAAAAACCGGGGAGCTGTTTTTT. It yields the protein CASSPPGQGKTGELFF.

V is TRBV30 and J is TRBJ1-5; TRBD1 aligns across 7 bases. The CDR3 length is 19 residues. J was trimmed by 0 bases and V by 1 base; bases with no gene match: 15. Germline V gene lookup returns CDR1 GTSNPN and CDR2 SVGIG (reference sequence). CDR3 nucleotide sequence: TGTGCCTGGAGTGCCTGGGACAGATTATATTTATATAGCAATCAGCCCCAGCATTTT. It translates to CAWSAWDRLYLYSNQPQHF.

DNA of the CDR3: TGTGCCAGCAGGGACCCGGGAGCATACAATGAGCAGTTCTTC. Its translation: CASRDPGAYNEQFF. This chain connects TRBV7-6 to TRBJ2-1; weak D call: TRBD2 (6 bases). Trimming took 6 bases from V and 4 from J, leaving 13 bases between them. This CDR3 spans 14 amino acids. Germline V gene data show CDR1 as SGHVS and CDR2 as FNYEAQ.

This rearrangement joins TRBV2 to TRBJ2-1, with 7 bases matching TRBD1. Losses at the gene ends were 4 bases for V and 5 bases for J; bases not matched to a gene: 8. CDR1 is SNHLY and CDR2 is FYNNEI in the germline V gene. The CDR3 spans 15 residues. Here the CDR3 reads CASSALRGLDNEQFF. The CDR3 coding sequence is TGTGCCAGCAGTGCGTTGAGGGGGCTAGACAATGAGCAGTTCTTC.

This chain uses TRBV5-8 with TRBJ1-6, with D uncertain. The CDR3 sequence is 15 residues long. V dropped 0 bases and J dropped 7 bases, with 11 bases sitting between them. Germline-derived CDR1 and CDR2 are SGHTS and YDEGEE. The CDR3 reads CASSLVQVSNSPLHF. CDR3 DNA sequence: TGTGCCAGCAGCTTGGTCCAGGTCTCGAATTCACCCCTCCACTTT.

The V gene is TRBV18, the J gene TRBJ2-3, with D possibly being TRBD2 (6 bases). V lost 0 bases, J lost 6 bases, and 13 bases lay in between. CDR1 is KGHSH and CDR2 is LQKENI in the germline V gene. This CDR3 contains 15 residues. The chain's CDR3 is CASSPPGTFGDTQYF. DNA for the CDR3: TGTGCCAGCTCACCACCCGGGACTTTCGGTGATACGCAGTATTTT.

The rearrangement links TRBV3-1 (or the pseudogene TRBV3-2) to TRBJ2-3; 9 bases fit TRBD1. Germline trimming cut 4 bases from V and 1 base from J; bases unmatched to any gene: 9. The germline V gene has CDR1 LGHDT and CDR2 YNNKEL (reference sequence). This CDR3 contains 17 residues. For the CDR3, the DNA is TGTGCCAGCAGCCCGTGGCGGACAGGGGAGGGCACAGATACGCAGTATTTT. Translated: CASSPWRTGEGTDTQYF.

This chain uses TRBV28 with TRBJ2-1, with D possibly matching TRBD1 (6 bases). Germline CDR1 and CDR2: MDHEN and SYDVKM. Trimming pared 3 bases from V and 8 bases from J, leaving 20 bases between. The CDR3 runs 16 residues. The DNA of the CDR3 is TGTGCCAGCAGTTTCAGCAGGGGTGAACGAAGTGATGAGCAGTTCTTC. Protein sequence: CASSFSRGERSDEQFF.

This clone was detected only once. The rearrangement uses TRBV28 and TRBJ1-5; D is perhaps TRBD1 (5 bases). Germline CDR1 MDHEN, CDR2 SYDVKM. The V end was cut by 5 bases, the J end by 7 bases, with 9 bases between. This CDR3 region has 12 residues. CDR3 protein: CASSRGEQPQHF. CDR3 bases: TGTGCCAGCAGTCGGGGGGAGCAGCCCCAGCATTTT.